The 21 T cell receptor beta chains reported below all come from one sample, sequenced in a study of cytomegalovirus exposure and HLA in healthy donors (dated by TCRdb to 2016 to 2017). Receptor amplification or capture employed the immunoSEQ multiplex PCR assay. Drawn from immuneACCESS, this table holds only the in-frame rearrangements with V and J called that TCRdb kept. Clones are partly lost; checked studies trace under half to an unresolved V gene and leave the rest unexplained. The sample yields about 110,000 clones; almost 96% were counted once. The ten largest account for roughly 0.66% of the sample. Sequencing used PBMCs. The receptors were sampled from a woman in her late teens or twenties in good health and CMV-seronegative.

The chain carries TRBV27 and TRBJ1-1, with D perhaps TRBD1 (6 bases). V shed 2 bases and J shed 6 bases, with 13 bases lying between them. The CDR3 runs to 14 residues. The germline CDR1 and CDR2 sequences are MNHEY and SMNVEV (reference sequence). The CDR3 here is CASSLVSGGPEAFF. In DNA form, the CDR3 reads TGTGCCAGCAGTTTAGTGTCTGGGGGCCCTGAAGCTTTCTTT.

V gene TRBV2 combines with J gene TRBJ1-6, with 9 positions matching TRBD1. Germline V lookup: CDR1 SNHLY, CDR2 FYNNEI. This CDR3 is built from 15 residues. V dropped 6 bases and J dropped 10; count of bases not matched to a gene: 10. The CDR3 is CASRSAGQGGSPLHF. In nucleotides, the CDR3 is TGTGCCAGCAGATCGGCGGGACAGGGAGGATCACCCCTCCACTTT.

The chain uses TRBV4-2 and TRBJ2-3, with D unresolved. CDR1 LGHNA and CDR2 YNFKEQ come from the germline V gene. The CDR3 has 17 residues. The V gene lost 0 bases and the J gene lost 4 bases, with 17 bases spanning the gap. The CDR3 sequence: CASSQEYPVTTSDTQYF. Written as DNA, the CDR3 is TGTGCCAGCAGCCAAGAGTACCCAGTCACGACTTCAGATACGCAGTATTTT.

The V gene is TRBV27, the J gene TRBJ1-2, with 9 bases fitting TRBD1. J was trimmed by 4 bases and V by 2 bases; bases with no gene match: 5. The CDR3 is 15 amino acids. CDR1 MNHEY and CDR2 SMNVEV come from the germline V gene (reference sequence). CDR3 residues: CASSLRTGDPYGYTF. The DNA for the CDR3 is TGTGCCAGCAGTTTACGGACAGGGGACCCCTATGGCTACACCTTC.

This clone has just one count. The genes are TRBV7-2 and TRBJ2-1, with 8 bases lining up with TRBD2. The germline V gene encodes CDR1 SGHTA and CDR2 FQGNSA. V dropped 1 base and J dropped 5; count of bases not matched to a gene: 7. The length of the CDR3 is 16 residues. CDR3: CASSLVARGGNNEQFF. DNA of the CDR3: TGTGCCAGCAGCTTAGTGGCTCGGGGGGGGAACAATGAGCAGTTCTTC.

This clone was picked up one time. The chain recombines TRBV11-2 with TRBJ2-1; no reliable D call. The length of the CDR3 is 11 residues. Germline V gene sequence: CDR1 SGHAT, CDR2 FQNNGV. The V and J ends lost 5 bases and 5 bases respectively, with 4 bases between them. CDR3 sequence: CASSPNNEQFF. The CDR3 DNA follows: TGTGCCAGCAGCCCAAACAATGAGCAGTTCTTC.

The J gene is TRBJ1-2, the V gene TRBV6-6; 10 bases map to TRBD1. The germline gives CDR1 MNHNY, CDR2 SVGAGI (reference sequence). With 2 bases clipped from V and 3 bases from J, the junction kept 3 bases outside the gene matches. The CDR3 sequence is 15 residues long. CDR3 coding DNA: TGTGCCAGCAGTTACGCGACAGGGGGCGACTATGGCTACACCTTC. Its translation is CASSYATGGDYGYTF.

This sequence joins TRBV5-1 and TRBJ1-1, with D possibly matching TRBD1 (6 bases). Germline CDR1 is SGHRS and CDR2 is YFSETQ. This CDR3 has 15 residues. V lost 0 bases and J lost 1, with 10 bases in between. The CDR3 region is CASSLARTANTEAFF. DNA of the CDR3: TGCGCCAGCAGCTTGGCTCGGACAGCGAACACTGAAGCTTTCTTT.

This sequence joins TRBV11-2 and TRBJ2-2; TRBD2 aligns across 8 bases. Germline-derived CDR1 and CDR2 are SGHAT and FQNNGV. CDR3 length equals 16 residues. Losses at the gene ends were 4 bases for V and 2 bases for J; bases not matched to a gene: 6. Here the CDR3 reads CASSSSGGVNTGELFF. The CDR3 region has the DNA TGTGCCAGCAGCTCAAGCGGGGGAGTTAACACCGGGGAGCTGTTTTTT.

The rearrangement links TRBV7-9 to TRBJ1-1; possibly TRBD1 for D (5 bases). The CDR3 is made up of 15 amino acids. In germline, CDR1 is SEHNR, CDR2 FQNEAQ (reference sequence). Between the trimmed V and J ends, which lost 2 bases and 1 base, there was a span of 11 bases. The CDR3 sequence is CASSLSGVRNTEAFF. CDR3 DNA: TGTGCCAGCAGCTTATCGGGGGTGAGGAACACTGAAGCTTTCTTT.

The chain has TRBV10-1 and TRBJ2-1; D is undetermined. Germline V lookup: CDR1 WNHNN, CDR2 SYGVQD (reference sequence). With 3 bases removed from V and 15 bases from J, the gap between germline ends came to 12 bases. CDR3 length: 11 amino acids. The CDR3 sequence: CASSDFGWRFF. The CDR3 DNA is TGCGCCAGCAGTGATTTCGGGTGGAGGTTCTTC.

The J gene is TRBJ2-7, the V gene TRBV5-6; 9 bases match TRBD1. The CDR3 is 18 residues long. The V gene end was trimmed by 2 bases and the J gene end by 4 bases; junction bases not matched to a gene: 16. Per the germline V gene, CDR1 is SGHDT and CDR2 is YYEEEE. The CDR3 protein is CASSFAPGQGVGFYEQYF. In nucleotides, the CDR3 is TGTGCCAGCAGCTTCGCCCCGGGACAGGGCGTAGGGTTTTACGAGCAGTACTTC. The variable domain in full, with the rest retrieved from reference TRBV5-6 and TRBJ2-7, is DAGVTQSPTHLIKTRGQQVTLRCSPKSGHDTVSWYQQALGQGPQFIFQYYEEEERQRGNFPDRFSGHQFPNYSSELNVNALLLGDSALYLCASSFAPGQGVGFYEQYFGPGTRLTVT.

This chain joins TRBV19 and TRBJ2-7; possible D gene TRBD1, 6 bases. The CDR3 runs to 13 residues. Germline V gives CDR1 LNHDA, CDR2 SQIVND (reference sequence). V lost 11 bases and J lost 7, with 21 bases in between. The CDR3 DNA is TGTGCCGTCTGGGACACCAGGATAGGGGAGCAGTACTTC. Translating it yields CAVWDTRIGEQYF.

V gene TRBV27 combines with J gene TRBJ2-1; 13 bases agree with TRBD2. CDR3 size: 15 residues. CDR1 is MNHEY, CDR2 SMNVEV, per germline (reference sequence). J was trimmed by 7 bases and V by 2 bases; bases with no gene match: 2. The CDR3 DNA is TGTGCCAGCAGTTTACGGGGACTAGCGGGGAATGAGCAGTTCTTC. Translation gives CASSLRGLAGNEQFF.

The chain couples TRBV9 to TRBJ1-1, with D possibly TRBD1 on 5 matching bases. The CDR3 extends over 15 amino acids. The germline V gene has CDR1 SGDLS and CDR2 YYNGEE. V lost 3 bases to trimming and J lost 2 bases, with 14 bases between them. CDR3 residues: CASSGLTALNTEAFF. CDR3 coding DNA: TGTGCCAGCAGCGGACTGACAGCCCTTAACACTGAAGCTTTCTTT.

V gene TRBV7-9 combines with J gene TRBJ2-3, with 16 bases identical to TRBD2. This CDR3 is built from 17 residues. The J segment lost 4 bases and the V segment lost 10 bases, leaving 11 bases of the junction unmatched. In germline, CDR1 is SEHNR, CDR2 FQNEAQ (reference sequence). The CDR3 sequence: CATPGTSGGAVADTQYF. CDR3 bases: TGTGCCACCCCGGGGACTAGCGGGGGGGCGGTGGCAGATACGCAGTATTTT.

This chain links TRBV29-1 with TRBJ2-7, with TRBD1 matching over 7 bases. This CDR3 contains 14 residues. CDR1 is SQVTM, CDR2 ANQGSEA, per germline. V dropped 4 bases and J dropped 2; count of bases not matched to a gene: 8. The CDR3, as DNA: TGCAGCGTTGGAGCGGCAGGGGGACCCTACGAGCAGTACTTC. This translates into CSVGAAGGPYEQYF.

The chain recombines TRBV7-9 with TRBJ2-5, with 10 bases lining up with TRBD2. The CDR3 consists of 16 residues. V shed 5 bases, J shed 4 bases, and the junction held 10 bases outside the gene matches. The germline V gene has CDR1 SEHNR and CDR2 FQNEAQ (reference sequence). This CDR3 reads CASSVTRTSGIETQYF. Here the CDR3 DNA reads TGTGCCAGCAGCGTCACCCGGACTAGCGGAATAGAGACCCAGTACTTC.

V gene TRBV18 combines with J gene TRBJ2-7, with 9 positions matching TRBD1. CDR1 KGHSH and CDR2 LQKENI come from the germline V gene. The CDR3 consists of 15 residues. Unmatched junction bases numbered 6, after V lost 2 bases and J lost 4 bases. CDR3 in DNA: TGTGCCAGCTCACCAGGGACAGGGCGGTCGTACGAGCAGTACTTC. Translation gives CASSPGTGRSYEQYF.

This chain joins TRBV9 and TRBJ1-6; 7 bases are shared with TRBD1. The CDR3 runs 15 residues. The germline V gene encodes CDR1 SGDLS and CDR2 YYNGEE. V lost 0 bases and J lost 9; bases outside the gene matches: 6. Here the CDR3 DNA reads TGTGCCAGCAGCGTAGAGGAGGGGGCCACTTCACCCCTCCACTTT. It specifies CASSVEEGATSPLHF.

V usage is TRBV4-1 and J usage is TRBJ2-2; D uncertain. Germline V CDR1 and CDR2: MGHRA, YSYEKL. The CDR3 is 14 residues long. The V end was cut by 1 base, the J end by 6 bases, with 9 bases between. CDR3 coding DNA: TGCGCCAGCAGCCAAGGCCGAGTTTCCGGGGAGCTGTTTTTT. Amino acid sequence: CASSQGRVSGELFF.